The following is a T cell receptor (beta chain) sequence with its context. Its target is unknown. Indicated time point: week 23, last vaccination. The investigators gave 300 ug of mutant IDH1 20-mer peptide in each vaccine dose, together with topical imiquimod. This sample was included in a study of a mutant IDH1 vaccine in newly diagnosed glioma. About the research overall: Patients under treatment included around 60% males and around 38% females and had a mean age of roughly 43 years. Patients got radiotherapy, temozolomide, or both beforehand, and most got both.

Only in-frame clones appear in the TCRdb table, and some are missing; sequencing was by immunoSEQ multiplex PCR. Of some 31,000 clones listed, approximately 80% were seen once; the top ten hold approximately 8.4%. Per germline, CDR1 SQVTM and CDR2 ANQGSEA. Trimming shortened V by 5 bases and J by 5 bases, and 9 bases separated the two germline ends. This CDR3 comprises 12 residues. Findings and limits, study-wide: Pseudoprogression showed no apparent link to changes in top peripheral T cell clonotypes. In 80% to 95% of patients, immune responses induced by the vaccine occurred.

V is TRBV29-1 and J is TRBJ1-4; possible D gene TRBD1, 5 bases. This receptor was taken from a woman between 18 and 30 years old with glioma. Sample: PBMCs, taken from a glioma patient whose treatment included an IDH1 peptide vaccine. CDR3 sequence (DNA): TGCAGCGTTCGGGACGACAATGAAAAACTGTTTTTT. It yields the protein CSVRDDNEKLFF.